This TCR beta chain emerged from a study of T-cell reconstitution after alpha-beta-depleted transplantation in children. As to this clonotype: Its antigen is still unknown. A much larger clone is a single base away; this may be a read error.

Study observations and caveats: Reported findings indicate that, about two months after transplant, alpha-beta T cells came from several hundred expanded clones, which were derived from non-depleted graft cells. By one year post-transplant, T-cell counts and diversity largely arose from T cells that were newly produced. Surviving recipient T cells and thymic progenitors underlay high day-60 TCRbeta diversity in some patients.

Preparation of the TCRbeta library was carried out with unique molecular identifiers. TCRdb called the PCR reads again in MiXCR, with one record for every CDR3 protein. The repertoire has 180,000 or so distinct CDR3 sequences, roughly 6.5% of them found once; the top ten carry 4.5% to 5.5%. Germline CDR1 reads MDHEN; CDR2 reads SYDVKM. The CDR3 runs to 16 residues. The chain employs TRBV28 and TRBJ2-1; D unresolved. The specimen comprised PBMCs, sampled before TCRalphabeta/CD19-depleted stem cell transplant. This sequence originates from a girl under three years old with combined immunodeficiency, due to receive a stem cell transplant. CDR3 in amino acids: CASSDQILRSYNEQSF. CDR3 in DNA: TGTGCCAGCAGCGACCAAATCCTACGATCCTACAATGAGCAGTCCTTC.